These 27 T cell receptor beta chains share one sample of origin, sequenced in a study of T cell responses to AZD1222 COVID-19 vaccine. Clones were read by immunoSEQ multiplex PCR, and TCRdb kept only the in-frame ones, dropping some. This sample has 60,000 to 85,000 clones, with around nine tenths found just once. Specimen: peripheral blood, collected 28 days after the second dose of the MenACWY control vaccine. These receptors were taken from an adult who received the MenACWY meningococcal vaccine as a control.

This sequence joins TRBV19 and TRBJ1-5; TRBD1 aligns across 9 bases. V lost 5 bases and J lost 16; bases outside the gene matches: 9. Looked up from germline, CDR1 is LNHDA and CDR2 is SQIVND (reference sequence). The CDR3 has 12 amino acids. CDR3 bases: TGTGCCAGTAGTCCGGGGACAGGGCCTTACCATTTT. Protein sequence: CASSPGTGPYHF.

This sequence joins TRBV5-1 and TRBJ1-3; possible D gene TRBD1, 5 bases. In germline, CDR1 is SGHRS, CDR2 YFSETQ. Trimming left V 3 bases short and J 4 bases short, with 11 bases between. The CDR3 consists of 14 residues. The CDR3 bases are TGCGCCAGCAGCTCGGGGGTAGTCGGAAACACCATATATTTT. This encodes CASSSGVVGNTIYF. Full variable domain (rest looked up from reference TRBV5-1 and TRBJ1-3): KAGVTQTPRYLIKTRGQQVTLSCSPISGHRSVSWYQQTPGQGLQFLFEYFSETQRNKGNFPGRFSGRQFSNSRSEMNVSTLELGDSALYLCASSSGVVGNTIYFGEGSWLTVV.

This chain joins TRBV19 and TRBJ1-3; D remains ambiguous. This CDR3 is built from 16 residues. V was cut by 7 bases and J by 4 bases, with 20 bases left in between. Per germline, CDR1 LNHDA and CDR2 SQIVND (reference sequence). DNA for the CDR3: TGTGCCAGTACCCCCCAAACTGGTATCTCCGGAAACACCATATATTTT. It yields the protein CASTPQTGISGNTIYF.

This chain uses TRBV19 with TRBJ1-1, with D possibly TRBD1 on 5 matching bases. Germline CDR1 reads LNHDA; CDR2 reads SQIVND (reference sequence). V gave up 7 bases and J gave up 0 bases, with 12 bases separating them. The CDR3 is 14 residues long. The CDR3 loop reads CASKPGLMNTEAFF. In nucleotides, the CDR3 is TGTGCCAGTAAACCGGGACTGATGAACACTGAAGCTTTCTTT.

The gene calls are TRBV2 and TRBJ1-5, with 7 bases identical to TRBD1. Trimming at V came to 1 base and at J to 3 bases, leaving 6 bases not matched to a gene. Germline V gives CDR1 SNHLY, CDR2 FYNNEI. The CDR3 sequence is 16 residues long. CDR3 loop: CASSEEGAGNNQPQHF. The CDR3 DNA reads TGTGCCAGCAGTGAAGAGGGGGCTGGGAACAATCAGCCCCAGCATTTT.

With regard to this clone: The junction departs from germline at one end; a sequencing error may be responsible. The chain has TRBV7-7 and TRBJ2-3, with TRBD2 as a possible D gene (6 bases). The CDR3 length is 15 residues. CDR1 is SSHAT and CDR2 is FNYEAQ in the germline V gene (reference sequence). CDR3 region: CASSSSSVHTDTQYF. The CDR3 region has the DNA TGTGCTAGCAGTTCTTCTAGCGTACACACAGATACGCAGTATTTT.

J is TRBJ1-4 and V is TRBV24-1; 10 positions match TRBD1. The CDR3 runs 16 residues. Germline V gene sequence: CDR1 KGHDR, CDR2 SFDVKD. V dropped 4 bases and J dropped 8; count of bases not matched to a gene: 9. CDR3 bases: TGTGCCACCAGTGACCCTCGACAGGGGGCGAGCGAAAAACTGTTTTTT. Protein product: CATSDPRQGASEKLFF.

The rearrangement links TRBV12-3 or TRBV12-4 to TRBJ1-1; D is possibly TRBD1 (6 bases). The CDR3 runs 12 residues. Trimming left V 6 bases short and J 11 bases short, with 16 bases between. CDR3 loop: CASSPGVSRAFF. Written as DNA, the CDR3 is TGTGCCAGCAGCCCAGGGGTGTCGAGGGCTTTCTTT.

The gene calls are TRBV7-9 and TRBJ1-1; no clear D. The CDR3 runs 16 residues. In germline, CDR1 is SEHNR, CDR2 FQNEAQ (reference sequence). Trimming took 1 base from V and 2 from J, leaving 14 bases between them. The DNA of the CDR3 is TGTGCCAGCAGCTTAGAGCCCGGGTCCGGAAACACTGAAGCTTTCTTT. The encoded protein is CASSLEPGSGNTEAFF.

This clone was detected once. The CDR3 coding sequence is TGCGCCAGCAGCTGGACAGGGGCCCCCAATGAGCAGTTCTTC. Translated, it gives CASSWTGAPNEQFF. The chain recombines TRBV5-1 with TRBJ2-1; 9 bases align to TRBD1. Unmatched junction bases numbered 4, after V lost 3 bases and J lost 6 bases. CDR1 SGHRS and CDR2 YFSETQ come from the germline V gene. The length of the CDR3 is 14 residues. The whole variable domain, remainder taken from reference TRBV5-1 and TRBJ2-1, is KAGVTQTPRYLIKTRGQQVTLSCSPISGHRSVSWYQQTPGQGLQFLFEYFSETQRNKGNFPGRFSGRQFSNSRSEMNVSTLELGDSALYLCASSWTGAPNEQFFGPGTRLTVL.

This sequence joins TRBV5-1 and TRBJ1-4; D is undetermined. The CDR3 is made up of 11 amino acids. V lost 3 bases to trimming and J lost 12 bases, with 9 bases between them. In germline, CDR1 is SGHRS, CDR2 YFSETQ. CDR3 nucleotide sequence: TGCGCCAGCAGCTCGGATTCACAACTGTTTTTT. This codes for CASSSDSQLFF.

This chain joins TRBV3-1 (or the pseudogene TRBV3-2) and TRBJ1-6; maybe TRBD1 (6 bases). CDR1 and CDR2 (germline): LGHDT, YNNKEL (reference sequence). V dropped 0 bases and J dropped 9 bases, with 12 bases sitting between them. This CDR3 spans 15 amino acids. This CDR3 reads CASSQEGGALSPLHF. For the CDR3, the DNA is TGTGCCAGCAGCCAAGAGGGGGGGGCGCTTTCACCCCTCCACTTT.

This chain uses TRBV27 with TRBJ2-2; the D is unclear. From germline, CDR1 is MNHEY and CDR2 SMNVEV (reference sequence). V dropped 3 bases and J dropped 2 bases, with 7 bases sitting between them. The CDR3 covers 14 residues. CDR3 amino acids: CASSFSANTGELFF. CDR3 DNA: TGTGCCAGCAGTTTTTCGGCCAACACCGGGGAGCTGTTTTTT.

The chain has TRBV2 and TRBJ2-7; no reliable D call. Germline V gene lookup returns CDR1 SNHLY and CDR2 FYNNEI. Between the trimmed V and J ends, which lost 4 bases and 0 bases, there was a span of 10 bases. The CDR3 loop spans 14 amino acids. CDR3 sequence (DNA): TGTGCCAGCAGTGTGAGCCGGAGCTCCTACGAGCAGTACTTC. Amino acids: CASSVSRSSYEQYF.

The chain carries TRBV25-1 and TRBJ2-3; TRBD2 matches 9 bases. CDR3 length: 18 residues. CDR1 is MGHDK and CDR2 is SYGVNS in the germline V gene. V lost 4 bases to trimming and J lost 4 bases; unmatched junction nucleotides: 15. The CDR3 loop reads CASSGRETSGRQSDTQYF. The CDR3 DNA sequence: TGTGCCAGCAGTGGAAGGGAGACTAGCGGAAGGCAATCAGATACGCAGTATTTT. The entire variable domain, with the rest obtained from reference TRBV25-1 and TRBJ2-3, is as follows: EADIYQTPRYLVIGTGKKITLECSQTMGHDKMYWYQQDPGMELHLIHYSYGVNSTEKGDLSSESTVSRIRTEHFPLTLESARPSHTSQYLCASSGRETSGRQSDTQYFGPGTRLTVL.

This chain joins TRBV7-2 and TRBJ2-7; 8 bases are shared with TRBD2. Germline V gene sequence: CDR1 SGHTA, CDR2 FQGNSA. The CDR3 covers 15 residues. After removal of 1 base from V and 0 bases from J, the junction contained 2 bases not matched to a gene. CDR3 protein: CASSLVAGNSYEQYF. As DNA, the CDR3 is TGTGCCAGCAGCTTAGTAGCGGGGAACTCCTACGAGCAGTACTTC. The full variable domain, completed using reference TRBV7-2 and TRBJ2-7, is GAGVSQSPSNKVTEKGKDVELRCDPISGHTALYWYRQSLGQGLEFLIYFQGNSAPDKSGLPSDRFSAERTGGSVSTLTIQRTQQEDSAVYLCASSLVAGNSYEQYFGPGTRLTVT.

V is TRBV7-2 and J is TRBJ1-5; D ambiguous. CDR1 SGHTA and CDR2 FQGNSA come from the germline V gene. V lost 1 base, J lost 7 bases, and 14 bases lay in between. The CDR3 sequence is 15 residues long. The CDR3 sequence is CASSLDGNRGQPQHF. The CDR3 DNA sequence: TGTGCCAGCAGCTTAGACGGGAACCGGGGACAGCCCCAGCATTTT.

V and J are TRBV6-9 and TRBJ2-2; 9 nucleotides match TRBD2. This CDR3 has 16 residues. CDR1 is MNHGY, CDR2 SVAAGI, per germline. J gave up 1 base and V 3 bases, and 3 bases lay outside the gene matches. The CDR3 bases are TGTGCCAGCAGTTACCGACTAGCGGAGAACACCGGGGAGCTGTTTTTT. This gives the protein CASSYRLAENTGELFF.

This sequence joins TRBV4-1 and TRBJ2-7, with TRBD1 identical over 11 bases. The length of the CDR3 is 18 residues. Germline-derived CDR1 and CDR2 are MGHRA and YSYEKL. Trimming at V came to 1 base and at J to 5 bases, leaving 13 bases not matched to a gene. The CDR3 loop reads CASSQGPLPGQGDHEQYF. DNA for the CDR3: TGCGCCAGCAGCCAAGGGCCCCTTCCGGGACAGGGGGACCACGAGCAGTACTTC.

The V gene is TRBV7-8, the J gene TRBJ1-1; D may be TRBD1 (5 bases). CDR1 and CDR2 (germline): SGHVS, FQNEAQ. This CDR3 has 14 amino acids. The germline V and J ends were trimmed by 3 bases and 6 bases, with 14 bases remaining between them. CDR3 nucleotide sequence: TGTGCCAGCAGCTTTCGGGGTGGGGGAGCTGAAGCTTTCTTT. This encodes CASSFRGGGAEAFF.

The CDR3 reads CASRPGGLGGNYGYTF. The DNA of the CDR3 is TGTGCCAGCAGGCCCGGGGGGCTGGGGGGTAACTATGGCTACACCTTC. J is TRBJ1-2 and V is TRBV28; tentative D call: TRBD1 (6 bases). This CDR3 is 16 amino acids long. V lost 6 bases, J lost 1 base, and 18 bases lay in between. Germline V gene data show CDR1 as MDHEN and CDR2 as SYDVKM.

This clone was found once. The chain employs TRBV27 and TRBJ2-5; 8 bases match TRBD1. The CDR3 consists of 14 residues. The V and J ends lost 6 bases and 1 base, in that order; junction bases with no gene match: 4. Germline V gene lookup returns CDR1 MNHEY and CDR2 SMNVEV (reference sequence). CDR3 bases: TGTGCCAGCAGCCGAACAGGGGGCCAAGAGACCCAGTACTTC. Protein product: CASSRTGGQETQYF.

J is TRBJ1-6 and V is TRBV28, with unresolved D. The CDR3 covers 12 residues. Germline V gene lookup returns CDR1 MDHEN and CDR2 SYDVKM. Trimming left V 8 bases short and J 10 bases short, with 12 bases between. CDR3 coding DNA: TGTGCCAGCGTTCTGGGAAGCTCACCCCTCCACTTT. Protein product: CASVLGSSPLHF.

The chain employs TRBV7-2 and TRBJ1-6; D gene uncertain. The CDR3 sequence is 12 residues long. V dropped 2 bases and J dropped 9 bases, with 5 bases sitting between them. The germline V gene has CDR1 SGHTA and CDR2 FQGNSA. CDR3 coding DNA: TGTGCCAGCAGCTTATACGGTTCACCCCTCCACTTT. This sequence encodes CASSLYGSPLHF.

The J gene is TRBJ2-7, the V gene TRBV10-3; 7 nucleotides match TRBD2. CDR1 is ENHRY and CDR2 is SYGVKD in the germline V gene. V was pared by 0 bases and J by 4 bases, with 6 bases of the junction left unmatched. This CDR3 comprises 15 residues. The CDR3 loop is CAISESAGVGYEQYF. The CDR3 DNA reads as TGTGCCATCAGTGAGTCGGCGGGAGTTGGTTACGAGCAGTACTTC.

This clone was counted a single time. This CDR3 is CASSQIAGGGETQYF. The CDR3 coding sequence is TGTGCCAGCAGCCAAATCGCCGGGGGAGGTGAGACCCAGTACTTC. The chain couples TRBV3-1 (or the pseudogene TRBV3-2) to TRBJ2-5; D might be TRBD2 (6 bases). The CDR3 totals 15 residues. Germline CDR1 is LGHDT and CDR2 is YNNKEL (reference sequence). V was pared by 2 bases and J by 5 bases, with 15 bases between.

The gene calls are TRBV24-1 and TRBJ2-2, with no clear D. The CDR3 totals 12 residues. V lost 8 bases and J 6 bases, leaving 9 bases between the germline ends. CDR1 and CDR2 from the germline V gene are KGHDR and SFDVKD. CDR3 in DNA: TGTGCCACCAACTGGATGGCCGGGGAGCTGTTTTTT. Translating it yields CATNWMAGELFF.